This record concerns one T cell receptor beta chain sequence. Its antigen is unidentified. The data derive from a study of shared clonotypes between healthy human individuals. Findings and limits, study-wide: Clonotypes shared by all four sorted-subset donors had higher generation probabilities than non-shared clonotypes. Rarefaction revealed incomplete sorted-subset sequencing despite large depth.

Profiled with immunoSEQ multiplex PCR; TCRdb holds only in-frame clones, not every one. This sample has about 2,100,000 clones, with around 93% found just once. Naive CD8 isolation took CD45RO-negative cells positively selected for CCR7 and excluded terminally differentiated effector memory CD45RA+ cells. The CDR3 covers 14 residues. CDR1 is MNHNS, CDR2 SASEGT, per germline. V shed 1 base and J shed 5 bases, with 9 bases lying between them. This sequence joins TRBV6-1 and TRBJ1-5; D gene ambiguous. Source material: naive CD8+ T cells from PBMCs. This clonotype was sampled from a man aged 18 to 30 in good health. Some clones in this sample may be carry-over from other donors' samples. CDR3 sequence (DNA): TGTGCCAGCAGTGAAGTGGGTAGGGATCAGCCCCAGCATTTT. Protein product: CASSEVGRDQPQHF.